Listed below are T cell receptor beta chains from one sample, sequenced in a study of OX40 agonist ivuxolimab in advanced cancers. Sequenced by immunoSEQ multiplex PCR; TCRdb stores in-frame clones only, minus some. The top ten hold around 7% of the sample, which has under 95,000 clones, approximately 85% seen once. This specimen was CD4+ or CD8+ T cells sorted from blood, taken in a trial of the OX40 agonist ivuxolimab. Source of these receptors: an adult with an advanced solid tumor such as melanoma, head and neck, liver or kidney cancer. The CDR3 runs from the conserved cysteine through the conserved F or W. A D gene is named only where the DNA matches it firmly. Expanded clones are given a class, and other clones once, few, many or no size at all.

>few|TRBJ1-5|.|TRBV23-1
TGCGCCAGCAGTCAATCGGGCGGTCAGCCCCAGCATTTT
CASSQSGGQPQHF
>.|TRBJ1-6|TRBD1|TRBV27
TGTGCCAGCAGTATACAGGGGGGATCACCCCTCCACTTT
CASSIQGGSPLHF
>.|TRBJ2-2|.|TRBV9
TGTGCCAGCAGCGTTTCCGGCGGGGAGCTGTTTTTT
CASSVSGGELFF
>.|TRBJ2-3|.|TRBV7-9
TGTGCCAGCAGCTTAGGGGGACCCTCAGCAGATACGCAGTATTTT
CASSLGGPSADTQYF
>.|TRBJ2-3|TRBD1|TRBV30
TGTGCCTGGAGCAAGACAGGGGCGGGGGATACGCAGTATTTT
CAWSKTGAGDTQYF
>.|TRBJ1-5|TRBD1|TRBV19
TGTGCCACAGGGACAGGACGGAAATACCAGCCCCAGCATTTT
CATGTGRKYQPQHF
>.|TRBJ1-3|.|TRBV6-5
TGTGCCAGCACCTTATCAGGCCACTCTGGAAACACCATATATTTT
CASTLSGHSGNTIYF
>.|TRBJ2-1|.|TRBV5-6
TGTGCCAGCTTAAAAGCCTATGAGCAGTTCTTC
CASLKAYEQFF
>many|TRBJ2-7|.|TRBV10-3
TGTGCCATCAGTGCACAGGGTTCTGAGCAGTACTTC
CAISAQGSEQYF
>.|TRBJ1-3|.|TRBV5-1
TGCGCCAGCACAATGGGACTATCTGGAAACACCATATATTTT
CASTMGLSGNTIYF
>.|TRBJ2-3|.|TRBV30
TGTGCCTGGAGTGCTGGTGGCTGGACAGATACGCAGTATTTT
CAWSAGGWTDTQYF
>.|TRBJ2-3|TRBD1|TRBV7-3
TGTGCCAGCAGCTCTAGGGGCGGGACAGGGGGTCCAGATACGCAGTATTTT
CASSSRGGTGGPDTQYF
>.|TRBJ2-1|.|TRBV7-9
TGTGCCAGCCCCAACGGGTTTGAGCAGTTCTTC
CASPNGFEQFF
>once|TRBJ1-1|.|TRBV5-1
TGCGCCAGCTGTTTACGGGGGGACACTGAAGCTTTCTTT
CASCLRGDTEAFF
>.|TRBJ2-3|TRBD1|TRBV18
TGTGCCAGCTCACCTGAAGGGGGCTCTTCCACAGATACGCAGTATTTT
CASSPEGGSSTDTQYF
>.|TRBJ2-5|TRBD1|TRBV15
TGTGCCACCAGCAGAGAGACAGGGGGCGGTGAGACCCAGTACTTC
CATSRETGGGETQYF
>.|TRBJ1-6|.|TRBV7-9
TGTGCCAGCAGCCGATCAGATTCACCCCTCCACTTT
CASSRSDSPLHF
>.|TRBJ2-1|TRBD2|TRBV4-2
TGTGCCAGCAGCCAAGATAGGGCGGGAGGTGGCAATGAGCAGTTCTTC
CASSQDRAGGGNEQFF
>.|TRBJ1-3|.|TRBV30
TGTGCCTGGGGTCCTGCGGGGGGAAGATCTGGAAACACCATATATTTT
CAWGPAGGRSGNTIYF
>many|TRBJ1-1|.|TRBV7-6
TGTGCCAGCAGCGTCGGTATGCAGGGAGAAGCTTTCTTT
CASSVGMQGEAFF
>.|TRBJ1-2|TRBD1|TRBV6-5
TGTGCCAGCAGCTTTGACAGGGACTATGGCTACACCTTC
CASSFDRDYGYTF
>.|TRBJ1-1|TRBD1|TRBV4-2
TGTGCCAGCAGCCAAGATGGACAGGGGGGGGTGAACACTGAAGCTTTCTTT
CASSQDGQGGVNTEAFF
>.|TRBJ2-1|TRBD1|TRBV10-3
TGTGCCATCAGTGCGGGACAGGGAGAGCAGTTCTTC
CAISAGQGEQFF
>few|TRBJ2-5|.|TRBV20-1
TGCAGTGCTAGGGATGGGGAGACCCAGTACTTC
CSARDGETQYF
>once|TRBJ1-5|TRBD1|TRBV9
TGTGCCAGCAGCGTAGGGGGGACAGGTCAGCCCCAGCATTTT
CASSVGGTGQPQHF
>.|TRBJ2-2|.|TRBV4-1
TGCGCCAGCAGCCAGACGGGACTCCTGGGAGCAAACACCGGGGAGCTGTTTTTT
CASSQTGLLGANTGELFF
>.|TRBJ2-3|TRBD2|TRBV19
TGTGCCAGTAGCCGAGGGACTAGCTCAGATACGCAGTATTTT
CASSRGTSSDTQYF
>.|TRBJ2-7|.|TRBV27
TGTGCCAGCAGTTTAAGGTCCACCGGGGACTACGAGCAGTACTTC
CASSLRSTGDYEQYF
>.|TRBJ2-1|TRBD2|TRBV4-2
TGTGCCAGCAGCCTAGCGGGAGGCTCCTCCTACAATGAGCAGTTCTTC
CASSLAGGSSYNEQFF
>.|TRBJ2-7|TRBD1|TRBV10-1
TGCGCCAGCGGGCAGGGGGCGGGCGAGCAGTACTTC
CASGQGAGEQYF
>.|TRBJ2-1|.|TRBV11-3
TGTGCCAGCAGCTCCGCAGGGCTGAACAATGAGCAGTTCTTC
CASSSAGLNNEQFF
>.|TRBJ2-3|.|TRBV4-1
TGCGCCAGCAGCCAAGATGAAGGGCGGCAGTATTTT
CASSQDEGRQYF
>.|TRBJ2-5|TRBD2|TRBV27
TGTGCCAGCAGTTTAGGAGCGGGGGAGACCCAGTACTTC
CASSLGAGETQYF
>.|TRBJ1-2|.|TRBV10-3
TGTGCCATCAGTGAACCCCCCGGACAGTCTAACTATGGCTACACCTTC
CAISEPPGQSNYGYTF
>.|TRBJ1-4|.|TRBV5-6
TGTGCCAGCAGCCTCCAAGCGAGGGGAAAACTGTTTTTT
CASSLQARGKLFF
>.|TRBJ2-1|TRBD2|TRBV7-8
TGTGCCAGCAGCCCTACAAGCGGGAGAGGGACCCCCTACAATGAGCAGTTCTTC
CASSPTSGRGTPYNEQFF
>.|TRBJ1-1|TRBD1|TRBV5-4
TGTGCCAGCAGCTTGGTCCGGGACAGTAACACTGAAGCTTTCTTT
CASSLVRDSNTEAFF
>.|TRBJ1-1|.|TRBV7-8
TGCGCCAGCAGCCGCGGACAGTCCACTGAAGCTTTCTTT
CASSRGQSTEAFF
>once|TRBJ1-1|.|TRBV11-3
TGTGCCAGCAGCTTAGTTTCCGGGATTGAAGCTTTCTTT
CASSLVSGIEAFF
>.|TRBJ1-3|.|TRBV30
TGTGCCTGGAGTGTAGAGAAAACCCCCTCTGGAAACACCATATATTTT
CAWSVEKTPSGNTIYF
>.|TRBJ1-4|TRBD1|TRBV7-2
TGTGCCAGCACCCCCAGTGGGACAGAGCATGAAAAACTGTTTTTT
CASTPSGTEHEKLFF
>.|TRBJ2-3|.|TRBV18
TGTGCCAGCTCACCTTGGGGCACAGATACGCAGTATTTT
CASSPWGTDTQYF
>.|TRBJ1-5|.|TRBV12-5
TGTGCTAGTGGTTTTGCGACGGGGGGCAATCAGCCCCAGCATTTT
CASGFATGGNQPQHF
>few|TRBJ2-2|TRBD2|TRBV27
TGTGCCAGCAGTTTTCTTCATAGCGGGGGCACCGGGGAGCTGTTTTTT
CASSFLHSGGTGELFF
>.|TRBJ2-1|.|TRBV7-2
TGTGCCAGCAGCTCCACATCCGGGACATACAATGAGCAGTTCTTC
CASSSTSGTYNEQFF
>.|TRBJ1-2|TRBD1|TRBV30
TGTGCCTGGAGTGACAGGGGAAAGGACTATGGCTACACCTTC
CAWSDRGKDYGYTF
>.|TRBJ1-6|TRBD1|TRBV6-6
TGTGCCAGCAGTCTAACGGGACAGGGAGATTCACCCCTCCACTTT
CASSLTGQGDSPLHF
>.|TRBJ1-2|TRBD1|TRBV7-9
TGTGCCAGCAGCTCCCCGGACAGGACCTATGGCTACACCTTC
CASSSPDRTYGYTF
>.|TRBJ2-5|.|TRBV4-1
TGCGCCAGCAGCCTAGCCGACAGCAGGGGACAAGAGACCCAGTACTTC
CASSLADSRGQETQYF
>once|TRBJ2-1|.|TRBV4-3
TGCGCCAGCAGCCAAGAGGTTCGAGCAAATCAGTTCTTC
CASSQEVRANQFF
>.|TRBJ1-3|.|TRBV30
TGTGCCTGGAGTGTATATGGAAACACCATATATTTT
CAWSVYGNTIYF
>.|TRBJ2-3|.|TRBV4-2
TGTGCCAGCAGCCGGATAGCGTACGTCCTCGATACGCAGTATTTT
CASSRIAYVLDTQYF
>.|TRBJ2-3|.|TRBV13
TGTGCCAGCAGCCCCCTCTTGGCCGGGGTTTCTTTTCATTTT
CASSPLLAGVSFHF
>.|TRBJ2-3|TRBD1|TRBV9
TGTGCCAGCAGCGTAGAACCAGGGGGCGCGACAGATACGCAGTATTTT
CASSVEPGGATDTQYF
>.|TRBJ2-1|TRBD2|TRBV6-6
TGTGCCAGCGGCTCCACGGGACTACACAATGAGCAGTTCTTC
CASGSTGLHNEQFF
>.|TRBJ2-4|.|TRBV7-9
TGTGCCAGCAGCTTAGTACCAGCCAAAAACATTCAGTACTTC
CASSLVPAKNIQYF
>.|TRBJ1-1|.|TRBV7-9
TGTGCCAGCAGCTTAGGCGGGGAATGGGCTTTCTTT
CASSLGGEWAFF
>once|TRBJ2-1|.|TRBV6-1
TGTGCCAGCAGCCCCGGGTCCTACAATGAGCAGTTCTTC
CASSPGSYNEQFF